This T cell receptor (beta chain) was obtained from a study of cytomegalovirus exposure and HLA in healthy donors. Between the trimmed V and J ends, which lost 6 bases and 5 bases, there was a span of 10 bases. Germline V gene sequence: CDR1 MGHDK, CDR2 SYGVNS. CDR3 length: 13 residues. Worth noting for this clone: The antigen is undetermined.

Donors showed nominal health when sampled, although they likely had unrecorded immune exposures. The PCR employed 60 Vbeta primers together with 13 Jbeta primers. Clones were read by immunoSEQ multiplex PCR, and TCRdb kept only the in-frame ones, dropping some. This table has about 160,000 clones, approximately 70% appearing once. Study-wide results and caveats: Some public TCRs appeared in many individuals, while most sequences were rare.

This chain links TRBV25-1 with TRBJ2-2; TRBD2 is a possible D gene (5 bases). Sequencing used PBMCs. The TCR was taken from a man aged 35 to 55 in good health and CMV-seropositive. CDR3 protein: CASRISGTGELFF. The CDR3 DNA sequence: TGTGCCAGCAGGATCTCGGGGACCGGGGAGCTGTTTTTT.